This T cell receptor beta chain was captured by sequencing in a study of blood T cell repertoires in COVID-19. Study summary: COVID-19 samples, acute and convalescent, were from the United States, Italy and Spain. The cDNA or gDNA used as material had been derived from T cells, B-cell-depleted T cells, or PBMCs.

Authors' data handling: Researchers report that nucleated cell counts were estimated from reference gene primer amplification. Sequenced by immunoSEQ multiplex PCR; TCRdb stores in-frame clones only, minus some. V and J calls and clone size come straight from that table; D and trimming were deduced from the DNA. The data hold roughly 250,000 clones, with approximately 86% observed a single time. In germline, CDR1 is SGHKS, CDR2 YYEKEE (reference sequence). Trimming stripped 4 bases from V and 0 bases from J, with 14 bases between. The CDR3 runs to 16 residues. The sequenced material came from peripheral blood. This clonotype originated in a woman aged 80 or older with active or convalescent COVID-19. V is TRBV5-5 and J is TRBJ1-5, with unresolved D. The CDR3 DNA sequence: TGTGCCAGCAGCCCTCGTTTTATTTCTAGCAATCAGCCCCAGCATTTT. It yields the protein CASSPRFISSNQPQHF.